This is a list of T cell receptor beta chains from one sample in a study of blood T cell repertoires in COVID-19. This table comes from immunoSEQ multiplex PCR, and its TCRdb copy is limited to in-frame clones, with some not included. The sample holds approximately 29,000 clones, roughly 85% seen once. The specimen was peripheral blood. Every receptor here comes from a woman in her sixties with active COVID-19. Both conserved end residues are part of each CDR3. Fields, in order: V gene, J gene, clone size, D gene, CDR3 DNA, CDR3 protein. D genes are given only for firm matches. Clone size is given for some rows only: seen once, a few or many times, or a class if the clone is expanded.

TRBV28,TRBJ1-2,.,TRBD1,TGTGCCAGCAGTTTAGTGGGGACAGGGTATGGCTACACCTTC,CASSLVGTGYGYTF
TRBV5-5,TRBJ2-6,.,.,TGTGCCAGCAGCTTGGGTACTGGGGCCAACGTCCTGACTTTC,CASSLGTGANVLTF
TRBV19,TRBJ1-5,.,.,TGTGCCAGTAGGGCTCTCGAGGGAAAAAATCAGCCCCAGCATTTT,CASRALEGKNQPQHF
TRBV7-8,TRBJ2-7,.,TRBD1,TGTGCCAGCAGCTTAGTCGGGACAGGGGGCTACGAGCAGTACTTC,CASSLVGTGGYEQYF
TRBV4-1,TRBJ1-4,few,TRBD1,TGCGCCAGCAGCCTTCCAGGGGGCACTAATGAAAAACTGTTTTTT,CASSLPGGTNEKLFF
TRBV4-2,TRBJ2-1,.,.,TGTGCCAGCAGCCAAATACAGGAAGTCGAGCAGTTCTTC,CASSQIQEVEQFF
TRBV7-2,TRBJ1-5,.,.,TGTGCCAGCAGCTCCCAAAACAATCAGCCCCAGCATTTT,CASSSQNNQPQHF
TRBV18,TRBJ2-2,.,TRBD1,TGTGCCAGCTCGTTAGACAGGGTGAACACCGGGGAGCTGTTTTTT,CASSLDRVNTGELFF
TRBV7-9,TRBJ2-7,few,TRBD2,TGTGCCAGCAGCTCCCGGGCTAGCGGGGCCCTCTCCTCCTACGAGCAGTACTTC,CASSSRASGALSSYEQYF
TRBV7-2,TRBJ2-1,.,.,TGTGCCAGCAGCTTAGGCGCACAGTACAATGAGCAGTTCTTC,CASSLGAQYNEQFF
TRBV5-4,TRBJ2-5,.,TRBD1,TGTGCCAGCAGCTTGGGAATCGGGACAGGGGTCCAAGAGACCCAGTACTTC,CASSLGIGTGVQETQYF
TRBV19,TRBJ2-1,.,TRBD2,TGTGCCAGTAGTATAATGGGGGGAGGGGACAATGAGCAGTTCTTC,CASSIMGGGDNEQFF
TRBV7-3,TRBJ2-5,.,.,TGTGCCAGCAGCTCACAACAGGGTGGGGAGACCCAGTACTTC,CASSSQQGGETQYF
TRBV2,TRBJ1-5,.,.,TGTGCCAGCAGTGAGGACATTTATAGCAATCAGCCCCAGCATTTT,CASSEDIYSNQPQHF
TRBV3-1/TRBV3-2,TRBJ2-5,.,.,TGTGCCAGCAGCAAAGCAGATCCTGAGACCCAGTACTTC,CASSKADPETQYF
TRBV4-1,TRBJ2-7,.,.,TGCGCCAGCAGCCTGGGGTTTGCCCAGGGAGGAACTTTCTACGAGCAGTACTTC,CASSLGFAQGGTFYEQYF
TRBV7-8,TRBJ1-5,.,.,TGTGCCAGCAGCGTAGGGGAGTGGAAGCCCCAGCATTTT,CASSVGEWKPQHF
TRBV14,TRBJ2-6,.,.,TGTGCCAGCAGCCAAGATCGCGACGGGAGAAGCTCTGGGGCCAACGTCCTGACTTTC,CASSQDRDGRSSGANVLTF
TRBV5-1,TRBJ1-5,.,TRBD1,TGCGCCAGCAGCGTCGGGACAGCTAGCAATCAGCCCCAGCATTTT,CASSVGTASNQPQHF
TRBV5-1,TRBJ2-1,.,.,TGCGCCAGCAGCTTGGTTCGGCAGGGGTACAATGAGCAGTTCTTC,CASSLVRQGYNEQFF
TRBV6-1,TRBJ2-1,.,TRBD2,TGTGCCAGCAGTGAAAGAGGGACTAGCGGGTATGAGCAGTTCTTC,CASSERGTSGYEQFF
TRBV7-9,TRBJ2-3,.,TRBD1,TGTGCCAGCAGCCCCGGGACAGGGGTGATAGATACGCAGTATTTT,CASSPGTGVIDTQYF
TRBV7-9,TRBJ1-5,.,.,TGTGCCAGCAGCTTAGGCCCCGTAGGAGATAGCAATCAGCCCCAGCATTTT,CASSLGPVGDSNQPQHF
TRBV6-6,TRBJ2-2,.,TRBD2,TGTGCCAGCAGAAGAGGGACTAGCGGAGTGCTAGGGGAGCTGTTTTTT,CASRRGTSGVLGELFF
TRBV5-1,TRBJ2-1,.,.,TGCGCCAGCAGCTTAGGGGTCGACAATGAGCAGTTCTTC,CASSLGVDNEQFF
TRBV5-6,TRBJ1-4,.,TRBD1,TGTGCCAGCAGCCGGTTAAGGGGACAGGTGGTTGAAAAACTGTTTTTT,CASSRLRGQVVEKLFF
TRBV10-3,TRBJ1-1,once,.,TGTGCCATCAGTGAGTCGGGAGTAGCAGGGGTCACTGAAGCTTTCTTT,CAISESGVAGVTEAFF
TRBV28,TRBJ1-2,.,.,TGTGCCAGTACCGTGGGGGGTCGATTCTATGGCTACACCTTC,CASTVGGRFYGYTF
TRBV28,TRBJ2-1,.,TRBD1,TGTGCCAGCAGTGGGGTTCTAGACAGGGGGGGTTACGGTGAGCAGTTCTTC,CASSGVLDRGGYGEQFF
TRBV7-2,TRBJ2-7,.,.,TGTGCCAGCAGTCGTATAGGGGGGGCGAGCTCCTACGAGCAGTACTTC,CASSRIGGASSYEQYF
TRBV7-3,TRBJ2-2,.,.,TGTGCCAGCAGTCCCCCGAATGGGGGCTCTAACACCGGGGAGCTGTTTTTT,CASSPPNGGSNTGELFF
TRBV4-2,TRBJ2-2,.,.,TGTGCCAGCAGCCAAAGCGTGAACACCGGGGAGCTGTTTTTT,CASSQSVNTGELFF
TRBV6-5,TRBJ2-4,once,TRBD1,TGTGCCAGCAGCAGGGGGCAGGCCAAAAACATTCAGTACTTC,CASSRGQAKNIQYF
TRBV3-1/TRBV3-2,TRBJ2-2,.,TRBD2,TGTGCCAGCCGCGAAACGGGGGGGCCAGGTGGGGAGCTGTTTTTT,CASRETGGPGGELFF
TRBV5-1,TRBJ1-6,.,.,TGCGCCAGCAGCTTGGAATGGACAGCCGAGGAACCCCTCCACTTT,CASSLEWTAEEPLHF
TRBV10-3,TRBJ1-6,.,.,TGTGCCATCAGTGAGTCGGGCCAAGGGAGGTCACCCCTCCACTTT,CAISESGQGRSPLHF
TRBV29-1,TRBJ1-2,.,TRBD1,TGCAGCGTGGACAGGGCGAACTATGGCTACACCTTC,CSVDRANYGYTF
TRBV2,TRBJ1-2,.,.,TGTGCCAGCAAAAAAGCTACAGGGAGTAACTATGGCTACACCTTC,CASKKATGSNYGYTF
TRBV11-2,TRBJ2-1,few,TRBD1,TGTGCCAGCAGCCGTCCGGGACAGGGCCGCAATGAGCAGTTCTTC,CASSRPGQGRNEQFF